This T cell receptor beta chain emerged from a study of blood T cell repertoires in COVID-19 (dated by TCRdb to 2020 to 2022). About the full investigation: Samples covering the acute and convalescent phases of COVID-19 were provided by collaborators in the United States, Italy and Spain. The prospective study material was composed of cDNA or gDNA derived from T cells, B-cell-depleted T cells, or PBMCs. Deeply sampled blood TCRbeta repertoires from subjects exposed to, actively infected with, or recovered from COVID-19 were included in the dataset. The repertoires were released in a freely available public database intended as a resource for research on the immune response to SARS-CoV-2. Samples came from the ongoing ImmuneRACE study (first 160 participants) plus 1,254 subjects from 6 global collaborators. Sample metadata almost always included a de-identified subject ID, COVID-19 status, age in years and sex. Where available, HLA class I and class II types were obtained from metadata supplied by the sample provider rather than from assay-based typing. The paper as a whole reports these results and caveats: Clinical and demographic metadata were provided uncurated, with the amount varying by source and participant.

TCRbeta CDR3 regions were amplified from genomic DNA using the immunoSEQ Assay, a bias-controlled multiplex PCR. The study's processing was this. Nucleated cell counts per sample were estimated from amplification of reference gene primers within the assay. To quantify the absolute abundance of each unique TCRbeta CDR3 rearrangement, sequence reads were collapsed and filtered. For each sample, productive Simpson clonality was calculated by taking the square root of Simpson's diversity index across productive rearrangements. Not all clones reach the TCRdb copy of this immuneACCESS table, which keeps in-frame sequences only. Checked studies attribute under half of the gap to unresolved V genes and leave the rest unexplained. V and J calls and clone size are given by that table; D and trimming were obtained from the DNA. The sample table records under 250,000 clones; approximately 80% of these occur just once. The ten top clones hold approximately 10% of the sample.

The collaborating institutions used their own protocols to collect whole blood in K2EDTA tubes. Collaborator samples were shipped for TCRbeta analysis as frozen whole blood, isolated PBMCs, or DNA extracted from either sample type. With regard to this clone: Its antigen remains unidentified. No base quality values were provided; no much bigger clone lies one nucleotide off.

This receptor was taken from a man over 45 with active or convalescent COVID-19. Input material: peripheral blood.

The DNA is as follows: TGTGCCAGCCGGGGGTTGAACACTGAAGCTTTCTTT. The translation is CASRGLNTEAFF. The chain joins TRBV28 to TRBJ1-1; the D gene is perhaps TRBD1, on 5 matching bases. According to the germline V gene, CDR1 reads MDHEN and CDR2 reads SYDVKM. V is cut by 8 bases and J by 0 bases, and the space between the germline ends is 7 bases. From the cysteine through the phenylalanine, the CDR3 covers 12 amino acids. Only CDR3 DNA remains: 36 bases, in frame from the first base.